This TCR beta chain was documented in a study of blood T cells in healthy people across ages. Study-level findings and limits: More naive CD4+ cells and higher diversity marked long-lived donors relative to aged donors.

The CDR3 consists of 9 residues. V lost 2 bases to trimming and J lost 8 bases, with 3 bases between them. CDR1 is DFQATT, CDR2 SNEGSKA, per germline (reference sequence). Notes on this clonotype: Its cognate antigen is unknown.

For the second PCR, which ran for about 7 to 11 cycles, a sample-barcoded 5' primer and a J-beta primer mix were used. TCRdb independently ran MiXCR on the 5' RACE reads; one entry per CDR3 protein. The table has hundreds of thousands of distinct CDR3 sequences, 55% to 70% seen once; the top ten hold approximately 23%. Source material: blood. The rearrangement joins TRBV20-1 to TRBJ1-2; D is unclear. This TCR came from a man younger than 45 in good health. CDR3 region: CSARKGYTF. CDR3 nucleotides: TGCAGTGCTAGAAAAGGCTACACCTTC.